This note documents a single T cell receptor beta chain sequence. This sample is part of a study of shared T cell receptors in the human thymus. With 5 bases clipped from V and 4 bases from J, the junction kept 2 bases outside the gene matches. This CDR3 has 13 amino acids. CDR1 and CDR2 from the germline V gene are SEHNR and FQNEAQ (reference sequence). The data were produced by immunoSEQ multiplex PCR, yet TCRdb's version contains in-frame clones alone and is incomplete. The sample comprises just under 550,000 clones, about 80% of which are singletons, and more than 0.01% rests with the top ten. This sample also belongs to another study, concerning human thymus T cells. As that study records: Corrective cardiac surgery supplied the resected thymus tissue. It looked as if thymic and blood repertoires used V and J genes in a biased way.

Sequences were obtained from thymocytes. This receptor was identified in a boy younger than two with a congenital heart defect. This chain uses TRBV7-9 with TRBJ1-2; 9 positions agree with TRBD1. CDR3 protein: CASSQQGAYGYTF. The CDR3 DNA is TGTGCCAGCAGCCAACAGGGGGCCTATGGCTACACCTTC.